The clone carrying this T cell receptor (beta chain) was counted only a few times. This sample was taken from a study of T cell repertoires in cytomegalovirus infection. Whole-study context: Indications of both CMV infection and matching HLA type were provided by public TCR beta signatures.

Germline V gene data show CDR1 as SEHNR and CDR2 as FQNEAQ (reference sequence). The CDR3 has 10 residues. V gave up 4 bases and J gave up 13 bases, with 10 bases separating them. TCRdb re-analysed the reads in MiXCR, keeping a single row per CDR3 protein. The repertoire includes some 400,000 distinct CDR3 sequences, approximately 31% of them detected once, and roughly an eighth sits in the top ten. Sequenced input: PBMCs. The sequence was obtained from a human donor in good health (CMV status not recorded). Some clones in this sample may be carry-over from other donors' samples. V usage is TRBV7-9 and J usage is TRBJ1-1; D call uncertain. The CDR3 coding sequence is TGTGCCAGCAGCTCCAGGATTGTTTTCTTT. This sequence encodes CASSSRIVFF.